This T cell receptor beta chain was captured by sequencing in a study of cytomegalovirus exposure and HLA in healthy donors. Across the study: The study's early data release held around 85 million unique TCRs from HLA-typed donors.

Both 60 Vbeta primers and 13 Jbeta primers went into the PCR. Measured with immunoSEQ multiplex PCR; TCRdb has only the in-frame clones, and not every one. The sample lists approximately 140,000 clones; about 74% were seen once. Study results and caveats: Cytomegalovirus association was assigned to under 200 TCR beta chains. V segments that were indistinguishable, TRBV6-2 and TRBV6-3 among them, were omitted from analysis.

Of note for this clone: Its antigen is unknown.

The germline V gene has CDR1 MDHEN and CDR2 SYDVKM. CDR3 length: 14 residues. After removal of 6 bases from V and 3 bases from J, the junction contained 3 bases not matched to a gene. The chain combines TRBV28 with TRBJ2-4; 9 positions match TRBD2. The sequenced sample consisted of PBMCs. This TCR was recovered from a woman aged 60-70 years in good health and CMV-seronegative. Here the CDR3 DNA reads TGTGCCAGCAGGACTAGCGGTAGCAAAAACATTCAGTACTTC. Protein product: CASRTSGSKNIQYF.